These T cell receptor beta chains were read from a single sample in a study of T cell changes during pregnancy in multiple sclerosis. Produced via immunoSEQ multiplex PCR; TCRdb's table is partial and in-frame only. Of about 50,000 clones listed, approximately 94% are singletons. The sample in question was CD8+ T cells from peripheral blood mononuclear cells, obtained before pregnancy. All receptors come from a female donor with multiple sclerosis, enrolled in a pregnancy study. CDR3s include the opening cysteine and the closing phenylalanine or tryptophan. D genes are given only for firm matches. The size entry is marked missing in some rows and otherwise reads once, few, many or a size class.

D gene: TRBD1; J gene: TRBJ1-1; V gene: TRBV11-3; clone size: few; CDR3 length: 12; CDR3 DNA: TGTGCCAGCAGCCATGGACAGGGAGAAGCTTTCTTT; CDR3 protein: CASSHGQGEAFF
D gene: .; J gene: TRBJ1-1; V gene: TRBV5-1; clone size: once; CDR3 length: 13; CDR3 DNA: TGCGCCAGCAGCTCGCTGGAGATCGGGGAAGCTTTCTTT; CDR3 protein: CASSSLEIGEAFF
D gene: .; J gene: TRBJ2-7; V gene: TRBV28; clone size: .; CDR3 length: 14; CDR3 DNA: TGTGCCAGCAGTTTAGGATTAGCGTTCTACGAGCAGTACTTC; CDR3 protein: CASSLGLAFYEQYF
D gene: .; J gene: TRBJ1-3; V gene: TRBV5-5; clone size: .; CDR3 length: 15; CDR3 DNA: TGTGCCAGCAGCTGGGGCCTGAGCTCTGGAAACACCATATATTTT; CDR3 protein: CASSWGLSSGNTIYF
D gene: .; J gene: TRBJ2-4; V gene: TRBV29-1; clone size: .; CDR3 length: 15; CDR3 DNA: TGCAGCGTTGGGGGGGTTGAATTAGCCAAAAACATTCAGTACTTC; CDR3 protein: CSVGGVELAKNIQYF
D gene: .; J gene: TRBJ2-1; V gene: TRBV19; clone size: .; CDR3 length: 13; CDR3 DNA: TGTGCCAGTAGTTCAGGGACCTACAATGAGCAGTTCTTC; CDR3 protein: CASSSGTYNEQFF
D gene: .; J gene: TRBJ2-2; V gene: TRBV11-3; clone size: .; CDR3 length: 20; CDR3 DNA: TGTGCCAGCAGCTTGAACGGCGGCAGGGGTCCAGAAAGTTGGACCGGGGAGCTGTTTTTT; CDR3 protein: CASSLNGGRGPESWTGELFF
D gene: TRBD1; J gene: TRBJ2-1; V gene: TRBV30; clone size: .; CDR3 length: 16; CDR3 DNA: TGTGCCTGGATTGATATCGGACAGGGGATCTACAATGAGCAGTTCTTC; CDR3 protein: CAWIDIGQGIYNEQFF
D gene: .; J gene: TRBJ2-2; V gene: TRBV14; clone size: .; CDR3 length: 15; CDR3 DNA: TGTGCCAGCAGCCAAGACACCGGAGGGGCCGGGGAGCTGTTTTTT; CDR3 protein: CASSQDTGGAGELFF
D gene: .; J gene: TRBJ2-2; V gene: TRBV2; clone size: .; CDR3 length: 14; CDR3 DNA: TGTGCCAGCAGCCTGAGGACAGTAACCGGGGAGCTGTTTTTT; CDR3 protein: CASSLRTVTGELFF
D gene: TRBD1; J gene: TRBJ2-1; V gene: TRBV28; clone size: .; CDR3 length: 14; CDR3 DNA: TGTGCCAGCAGTGGGGCAGGGGGCTACAATGAGCAGTTCTTC; CDR3 protein: CASSGAGGYNEQFF
D gene: TRBD1; J gene: TRBJ1-2; V gene: TRBV4-1; clone size: .; CDR3 length: 16; CDR3 DNA: TGCGCCAGCAGCCAAGGCCCCGCGACAGGGATCTATGGCTACACCTTC; CDR3 protein: CASSQGPATGIYGYTF
D gene: .; J gene: TRBJ1-3; V gene: TRBV21-1; clone size: .; CDR3 length: 15; CDR3 DNA: TGTGCCAGCAGCATCCGGAGGCCCTCTGGAAACACCATATATTTT; CDR3 protein: CASSIRRPSGNTIYF
D gene: TRBD1; J gene: TRBJ1-2; V gene: TRBV28; clone size: .; CDR3 length: 14; CDR3 DNA: TGTGCCAGCAGTCCGGACAGGGATTTCCATGGCTACACCTTC; CDR3 protein: CASSPDRDFHGYTF
D gene: TRBD2; J gene: TRBJ2-7; V gene: TRBV7-9; clone size: once; CDR3 length: 15; CDR3 DNA: TGTGCCAGCAGCCAGCTAGCGGGAGTTACCTACGAGCAGTACTTC; CDR3 protein: CASSQLAGVTYEQYF
D gene: TRBD2; J gene: TRBJ2-5; V gene: TRBV7-9; clone size: .; CDR3 length: 16; CDR3 DNA: TGTGCCAGCAGCCACGGACTAGCGGAACAAAGGGAGACCCAGTACTTC; CDR3 protein: CASSHGLAEQRETQYF
D gene: TRBD1; J gene: TRBJ2-6; V gene: TRBV25-1; clone size: .; CDR3 length: 17; CDR3 DNA: TGTGCCAGCAGTGCGGGACAGGGATACTCTGGGGCCAACGTCCTGACTTTC; CDR3 protein: CASSAGQGYSGANVLTF
D gene: TRBD1; J gene: TRBJ1-5; V gene: TRBV19; clone size: .; CDR3 length: 15; CDR3 DNA: TGTGCCAGTCTAAGGACAGGGGGCAGTCATCAGCCCCAGCATTTT; CDR3 protein: CASLRTGGSHQPQHF
D gene: TRBD1; J gene: TRBJ1-2; V gene: TRBV7-9; clone size: .; CDR3 length: 16; CDR3 DNA: TGTGCCAGCAGCTTAGATTCCGGACAGGGGCCCTATGGCTACACCTTC; CDR3 protein: CASSLDSGQGPYGYTF
D gene: TRBD2; J gene: TRBJ2-3; V gene: TRBV2; clone size: .; CDR3 length: 15; CDR3 DNA: TGTGCCAGCAGGGCGACTAGCTCTAGCACAGATACGCAGTATTTT; CDR3 protein: CASRATSSSTDTQYF
D gene: .; J gene: TRBJ1-2; V gene: TRBV5-5; clone size: .; CDR3 length: 16; CDR3 DNA: TGTGCCAGCAGCTTGGAGGTGGGCAGCCGGTCGGGAGGCTACACCTTC; CDR3 protein: CASSLEVGSRSGGYTF
D gene: TRBD2; J gene: TRBJ2-7; V gene: TRBV7-7; clone size: .; CDR3 length: 15; CDR3 DNA: TGTGCCAGCAGCCTCGGACTAGCGGGATACTACGAGCAGTACTTC; CDR3 protein: CASSLGLAGYYEQYF
D gene: TRBD2; J gene: TRBJ2-5; V gene: TRBV5-4; clone size: .; CDR3 length: 17; CDR3 DNA: TGTGCCAGCAGCTTGGGACTAGCGGGAGCCCCACAAGAGACCCAGTACTTC; CDR3 protein: CASSLGLAGAPQETQYF
D gene: TRBD1; J gene: TRBJ2-7; V gene: TRBV5-5; clone size: .; CDR3 length: 14; CDR3 DNA: TGTGCCAGCCGGGGGAGGACAGGGGCAGGCGAGCAGTACTTC; CDR3 protein: CASRGRTGAGEQYF
D gene: TRBD1; J gene: TRBJ1-2; V gene: TRBV2; clone size: once; CDR3 length: 13; CDR3 DNA: TGTGCCAGCCCAGGGGGGCTTCGCTATGGCTACACCTTC; CDR3 protein: CASPGGLRYGYTF
D gene: TRBD1; J gene: TRBJ1-2; V gene: TRBV9; clone size: .; CDR3 length: 16; CDR3 DNA: TGTGCCAGCAGTTATCCGCGACAGGGGTCCTACTATGGCTACACCTTC; CDR3 protein: CASSYPRQGSYYGYTF
D gene: .; J gene: TRBJ2-3; V gene: TRBV10-2; clone size: .; CDR3 length: 13; CDR3 DNA: TGCGCCAGCAGGAGGGGGAACACAGATACGCAGTATTTT; CDR3 protein: CASRRGNTDTQYF
D gene: .; J gene: TRBJ2-3; V gene: TRBV4-1; clone size: .; CDR3 length: 16; CDR3 DNA: TGCGCCAGCAGAATGTTGGCCTCGATTATCACAGATACGCAGTATTTT; CDR3 protein: CASRMLASIITDTQYF
D gene: TRBD1; J gene: TRBJ1-2; V gene: TRBV7-2; clone size: .; CDR3 length: 13; CDR3 DNA: TGTGCCAGCAGCTTAGGTGGGACAGGACCCTACACCTTC; CDR3 protein: CASSLGGTGPYTF
D gene: .; J gene: TRBJ2-1; V gene: TRBV19; clone size: .; CDR3 length: 14; CDR3 DNA: TGTGCCAGTAGTATTATCGGGGGCTACAATGAGCAGTTCTTC; CDR3 protein: CASSIIGGYNEQFF
D gene: TRBD1; J gene: TRBJ1-3; V gene: TRBV9; clone size: .; CDR3 length: 14; CDR3 DNA: TGTGCCAGCAGCCACCCCCCAGGGGGCAACACCATATATTTT; CDR3 protein: CASSHPPGGNTIYF
D gene: .; J gene: TRBJ1-1; V gene: TRBV11-1; clone size: once; CDR3 length: 15; CDR3 DNA: TGTGCCAGCAGCTTAGGCCCCCAGGGTATTCCTGAAGCTTTCTTT; CDR3 protein: CASSLGPQGIPEAFF
D gene: .; J gene: TRBJ2-1; V gene: TRBV4-3; clone size: .; CDR3 length: 17; CDR3 DNA: TGCGCCAGCAGCCCCGGGGTAGCTGTGAGCTCCTACAATGAGCAGTTCTTC; CDR3 protein: CASSPGVAVSSYNEQFF
D gene: .; J gene: TRBJ2-7; V gene: TRBV19; clone size: .; CDR3 length: 11; CDR3 DNA: TGTGCCAGTAGGGGGACGGGGGATCAGTACTTC; CDR3 protein: CASRGTGDQYF
D gene: .; J gene: TRBJ2-3; V gene: TRBV6-4; clone size: .; CDR3 length: 15; CDR3 DNA: TGTGCCAGCAGTGATCGGGCTAGCCTCACAGATACGCAGTATTTT; CDR3 protein: CASSDRASLTDTQYF
D gene: TRBD2; J gene: TRBJ2-3; V gene: TRBV7-9; clone size: .; CDR3 length: 15; CDR3 DNA: TGTGCCAGCAGCTACCTAGCGGTCAGCACAGATACGCAGTATTTT; CDR3 protein: CASSYLAVSTDTQYF
D gene: TRBD2; J gene: TRBJ2-1; V gene: TRBV5-1; clone size: .; CDR3 length: 17; CDR3 DNA: TGCGCCAGCAGCCCCGGACTAGCGGGAGGTCCGCCCCGTGAGCAGTTCTTC; CDR3 protein: CASSPGLAGGPPREQFF
D gene: .; J gene: TRBJ1-2; V gene: TRBV28; clone size: .; CDR3 length: 15; CDR3 DNA: TGTGCCAGCAGTTTATTGGCAGGGGCCGACTATGGCTACACCTTC; CDR3 protein: CASSLLAGADYGYTF
D gene: .; J gene: TRBJ1-1; V gene: TRBV5-6; clone size: .; CDR3 length: 14; CDR3 DNA: TGTGCCAGCAGCTTGGGAGGGGGTCGGACTGAAGCTTTCTTT; CDR3 protein: CASSLGGGRTEAFF
D gene: .; J gene: TRBJ2-7; V gene: TRBV27; clone size: .; CDR3 length: 13; CDR3 DNA: TGTGCCAGCAGTTACGGGAAATCCTACGAGCAGTACTTC; CDR3 protein: CASSYGKSYEQYF
D gene: .; J gene: TRBJ2-1; V gene: TRBV15; clone size: .; CDR3 length: 16; CDR3 DNA: TGTGCCACCAGCAGAGTAGCCGGGACTGGATACAATGAGCAGTTCTTC; CDR3 protein: CATSRVAGTGYNEQFF
D gene: .; J gene: TRBJ2-7; V gene: TRBV5-6; clone size: once; CDR3 length: 13; CDR3 DNA: TGTGCCAGCAGCTTGGTGTACCCAGACGAGCAGTACTTC; CDR3 protein: CASSLVYPDEQYF
D gene: TRBD1; J gene: TRBJ2-1; V gene: TRBV6-5; clone size: .; CDR3 length: 15; CDR3 DNA: TGTGCCAGCAGCTCCCCGGACAGGGGTTACAATGAGCAGTTCTTC; CDR3 protein: CASSSPDRGYNEQFF
D gene: .; J gene: TRBJ1-1; V gene: TRBV5-1; clone size: .; CDR3 length: 15; CDR3 DNA: TGCGCCAGCAGCTTGTTAGGAGACAGCGTTCTTGAAGCTTTCTTT; CDR3 protein: CASSLLGDSVLEAFF
D gene: .; J gene: TRBJ2-3; V gene: TRBV11-2; clone size: .; CDR3 length: 14; CDR3 DNA: TGTGCCAGCAGCTCAGCAGGGGAAACAGATACGCAGTATTTT; CDR3 protein: CASSSAGETDTQYF
D gene: TRBD1; J gene: TRBJ1-1; V gene: TRBV13; clone size: .; CDR3 length: 14; CDR3 DNA: TGTGCCAGCAGCTTGACAGGGGCGAACACTGAAGCTTTCTTT; CDR3 protein: CASSLTGANTEAFF
D gene: .; J gene: TRBJ1-4; V gene: TRBV2; clone size: .; CDR3 length: 18; CDR3 DNA: TGTGCCAGCAGTGCCCCCAGGGTGGGATTTGTAACTAATGAAAAACTGTTTTTT; CDR3 protein: CASSAPRVGFVTNEKLFF
D gene: .; J gene: TRBJ2-2; V gene: TRBV19; clone size: .; CDR3 length: 17; CDR3 DNA: TGTGCCAGTAGTATAGATCGTACGGGTCCAGGGGCCGGGGAGCTGTTTTTT; CDR3 protein: CASSIDRTGPGAGELFF
D gene: .; J gene: TRBJ2-1; V gene: TRBV6-6; clone size: few; CDR3 length: 16; CDR3 DNA: TGTGCCAGCAGTTATCACGCCGGGTACTCCTACAATGAGCAGTTCTTC; CDR3 protein: CASSYHAGYSYNEQFF
D gene: .; J gene: TRBJ1-1; V gene: TRBV7-9; clone size: once; CDR3 length: 15; CDR3 DNA: TGTGCCAGCAGTCTGGTGGGCAGATTGAACACTGAAGCTTTCTTT; CDR3 protein: CASSLVGRLNTEAFF
D gene: TRBD1; J gene: TRBJ2-5; V gene: TRBV18; clone size: .; CDR3 length: 17; CDR3 DNA: TGTGCCAGCTCACCCCGCGGGACAGGGCCTTGGGGAGAGACCCAGTACTTC; CDR3 protein: CASSPRGTGPWGETQYF
D gene: .; J gene: TRBJ1-3; V gene: TRBV5-1; clone size: .; CDR3 length: 14; CDR3 DNA: TGCGCCAGCAGCTTGGGAGGCTCTGGAAACACCATATATTTT; CDR3 protein: CASSLGGSGNTIYF
D gene: TRBD2; J gene: TRBJ2-7; V gene: TRBV12-5; clone size: .; CDR3 length: 17; CDR3 DNA: TGTGCTAGTGGTTTGACCGGGGCGGGAGGGGGCGGCTACGAGCAGTACTTC; CDR3 protein: CASGLTGAGGGGYEQYF
D gene: .; J gene: TRBJ2-1; V gene: TRBV27; clone size: .; CDR3 length: 15; CDR3 DNA: TGTGCCAGCAGGAGCGGGTTGAGCTCCTACAATGAGCAGTTCTTC; CDR3 protein: CASRSGLSSYNEQFF
D gene: .; J gene: TRBJ2-2; V gene: TRBV27; clone size: .; CDR3 length: 13; CDR3 DNA: TGTGCCAGCAGTTGGCAGGGCGAGGGGGAGCTGTTTTTT; CDR3 protein: CASSWQGEGELFF